Listed below are T cell receptor beta chains from one sample, sequenced in a study of T cells after yellow fever vaccination. A single record per CDR3 protein comes from TCRdb applying MiXCR to the 5' RACE reads. In the table there are 500,000 to 550,000 distinct CDR3 sequences, 20% to 25% of which are singletons. The specimen comprised PBMCs, sampled roughly 20 days after the first yellow fever vaccination. The receptors originated from a man aged 18 to 30 who received the YFV17D yellow fever vaccine. CDR3s include the opening cysteine and the closing phenylalanine or tryptophan. Fields, in order: V gene, D gene, clone size, J gene, CDR3 DNA, CDR3 protein. The D gene is left open where the match is weak. Only some rows state a clone size, as once, few, many or a class for expanded clones.

v_gene: TRBV5-6; d_gene: .; abundance: .; j_gene: TRBJ1-5; CDR3nt: TGTGCCAGCAGCTTAAGTGGTGAGCCCCAGCATTTT; CDR3aa: CASSLSGEPQHF
v_gene: TRBV4-2; d_gene: .; abundance: .; j_gene: TRBJ1-2; CDR3nt: TGTGCCAGCAGCCAAGGGCAGACCTACTATGGCTACACCTTC; CDR3aa: CASSQGQTYYGYTF
v_gene: TRBV7-6; d_gene: TRBD1; abundance: .; j_gene: TRBJ1-2; CDR3nt: TGTGCCAGCAGCTCACGACACAGGGGGTACGGCTACACCTTC; CDR3aa: CASSSRHRGYGYTF
v_gene: TRBV12-3/TRBV12-4; d_gene: .; abundance: few; j_gene: TRBJ1-1; CDR3nt: TGTGCCAGCAGACTTGGGGGGTTCGTGAACACTGAAGCTTTCTTT; CDR3aa: CASRLGGFVNTEAFF
v_gene: TRBV7-2; d_gene: TRBD2; abundance: .; j_gene: TRBJ2-2; CDR3nt: TGTGCCAGCAGCTTAAACGGGGGAGGGGCCGGGGAGCTGTTTTTT; CDR3aa: CASSLNGGGAGELFF
v_gene: TRBV29-1; d_gene: TRBD2; abundance: few; j_gene: TRBJ2-5; CDR3nt: TGCAGCGTTGAAGTCGGGGGGGCCACTATCCAAGAGACCCAGTACTTC; CDR3aa: CSVEVGGATIQETQYF
v_gene: TRBV7-3; d_gene: .; abundance: few; j_gene: TRBJ2-1; CDR3nt: TGTGCCAGCAGGCCACAGGGGGGGAATGAGCAGTTCTTC; CDR3aa: CASRPQGGNEQFF
v_gene: TRBV5-4; d_gene: .; abundance: few; j_gene: TRBJ1-6; CDR3nt: TGTGCCAGCAGCGGGGGTAATGGCCTTCGACCCCTCCACTTT; CDR3aa: CASSGGNGLRPLHF
v_gene: TRBV27; d_gene: .; abundance: few; j_gene: TRBJ1-5; CDR3nt: TGTGCCAGCAGTTTCGGGCAGGGAGCTCAGCCCCAGCATTTT; CDR3aa: CASSFGQGAQPQHF
v_gene: TRBV7-2; d_gene: TRBD1; abundance: many; j_gene: TRBJ1-1; CDR3nt: TGTGCCAGCGGACAGGGGGTGAACACTGAAGCTTTCTTT; CDR3aa: CASGQGVNTEAFF
v_gene: TRBV28; d_gene: .; abundance: few; j_gene: TRBJ2-3; CDR3nt: TGTGCCAGCAGTTTGGTGGCGGGGGCCTCGAACACAGATACGCAGTATTTT; CDR3aa: CASSLVAGASNTDTQYF
v_gene: TRBV5-1; d_gene: .; abundance: .; j_gene: TRBJ2-1; CDR3nt: TGCGCCAGCAGTAGTACCGGGACTTTATACAATGAGCAGTTCTTC; CDR3aa: CASSSTGTLYNEQFF
v_gene: TRBV29-1; d_gene: .; abundance: .; j_gene: TRBJ2-7; CDR3nt: TGCAGCGTTGAGAGGGAAAATCTTGACGAGCAGTACTTC; CDR3aa: CSVERENLDEQYF
v_gene: TRBV12-5; d_gene: TRBD1; abundance: few; j_gene: TRBJ2-5; CDR3nt: TGTGCTAGTGGTTTCCGTAAGGGACAGGAAGAGACCCAGTACTTC; CDR3aa: CASGFRKGQEETQYF
v_gene: TRBV10-3; d_gene: TRBD1; abundance: .; j_gene: TRBJ2-7; CDR3nt: TGTGCCATCAGTGTAACCGGGACAGGGGGGAACGAGCAGTACTTC; CDR3aa: CAISVTGTGGNEQYF
v_gene: TRBV5-1; d_gene: .; abundance: .; j_gene: TRBJ1-1; CDR3nt: TGCGCCAGCAGCCTACAGACAGACGTGAACACTGAAGCTTTCTTT; CDR3aa: CASSLQTDVNTEAFF
v_gene: TRBV11-2; d_gene: TRBD1; abundance: few; j_gene: TRBJ1-4; CDR3nt: TGTGCCAGCAGCGAGGGACAGGGCTTAGGAAAACTGTTTTTT; CDR3aa: CASSEGQGLGKLFF
v_gene: TRBV11-2; d_gene: .; abundance: .; j_gene: TRBJ2-3; CDR3nt: TGTGCCAGCAAGGGGCCCATCACAGATACGCAGTATTTT; CDR3aa: CASKGPITDTQYF
v_gene: TRBV7-9; d_gene: .; abundance: .; j_gene: TRBJ1-2; CDR3nt: TGTGCCAGCAGCCCCGGGCCCTTTAACTATGGCTACACCTTC; CDR3aa: CASSPGPFNYGYTF
v_gene: TRBV6-4; d_gene: .; abundance: .; j_gene: TRBJ2-5; CDR3nt: TGTGCCAGCAGTGAGGTGCTACACGTAGAGACCCAGTACTTC; CDR3aa: CASSEVLHVETQYF
v_gene: TRBV5-1; d_gene: .; abundance: few; j_gene: TRBJ1-4; CDR3nt: TGCGCCAGCAGCAGCCGTCACAGGGACTCAACTAATGAAAAACTGTTTTTT; CDR3aa: CASSSRHRDSTNEKLFF
v_gene: TRBV11-2; d_gene: .; abundance: .; j_gene: TRBJ1-2; CDR3nt: TGTGCCAGCAGCTTAGGACGGAGCGTTCTTTCGGGCTACACCTTC; CDR3aa: CASSLGRSVLSGYTF
v_gene: TRBV5-4; d_gene: TRBD2; abundance: few; j_gene: TRBJ2-1; CDR3nt: TGTGCCAGCAGCTTGAATCCCGGACTAGCGGGGAATGAGCAGTTCTTC; CDR3aa: CASSLNPGLAGNEQFF
v_gene: TRBV20-1; d_gene: TRBD2; abundance: few; j_gene: TRBJ2-3; CDR3nt: TGCAGTGCTAGAGATCAAGCGGGGGTCACAGATACGCAGTATTTT; CDR3aa: CSARDQAGVTDTQYF
v_gene: TRBV9; d_gene: .; abundance: many; j_gene: TRBJ1-2; CDR3nt: TGTGCCAGCAGCGTAGCTGAGAGCGCTAACTATGGCTACACCTTC; CDR3aa: CASSVAESANYGYTF
v_gene: TRBV2; d_gene: .; abundance: once; j_gene: TRBJ2-3; CDR3nt: TGTGCCAGCAGTGAATCGGGGAGCGGATGGTCTTTT; CDR3aa: CASSESGSGWSF
v_gene: TRBV9; d_gene: .; abundance: .; j_gene: TRBJ2-3; CDR3nt: TGTGCCAGCAGGGAGGGGGCGCGGGTCACAGATACGCAGTATTTT; CDR3aa: CASREGARVTDTQYF
v_gene: TRBV4-1; d_gene: TRBD1; abundance: .; j_gene: TRBJ1-6; CDR3nt: TGCGCCAGCAGCTCGGGACAGGGGGCTACCTATAATTCACCCCTCCACTTT; CDR3aa: CASSSGQGATYNSPLHF
v_gene: TRBV2; d_gene: .; abundance: .; j_gene: TRBJ1-6; CDR3nt: TGTGCCAGCGGAGGCCGGAGTCTTAATTCACCCCTCCACTTT; CDR3aa: CASGGRSLNSPLHF
v_gene: TRBV20-1; d_gene: TRBD1; abundance: few; j_gene: TRBJ1-1; CDR3nt: TGCAGTGCCGGTGGATTGGACAGGGGGAACACTGAAGCTTTCTTT; CDR3aa: CSAGGLDRGNTEAFF